This TCR beta chain was recovered during a study of blood T cell repertoires in COVID-19. Germline CDR1 SQVTM, CDR2 ANQGSEA. The CDR3 is made up of 12 amino acids. The V and J ends lost 6 bases and 4 bases respectively, with 12 bases between them. Using immunoSEQ multiplex PCR, the repertoire was profiled, and TCRdb retains in-frame clones only, with some absent. The table includes fewer than 350,000 clones, around 85% detected once. V usage is TRBV29-1 and J usage is TRBJ1-1; D is ambiguous. The clonotype was recovered from a woman aged 25 to 39 with COVID-19, enrolled during active disease. Specimen: peripheral blood. This CDR3 is CSVKSGVTEAFF. CDR3 bases: TGCAGCGTAAAGAGCGGGGTCACTGAAGCTTTCTTT.